These T cell receptor beta chains were read from a single sample in a study of blood T cell repertoires in COVID-19. The table came from immunoSEQ multiplex PCR; TCRdb's copy has only in-frame clones and leaves some out. The repertoire includes about 130,000 clones, approximately 89% of them detected once, and about an eighth sits in the top ten. Sequencing input: peripheral blood. These receptors were collected from a woman between 65 and 79 years old with COVID-19, enrolled during active disease. Each CDR3 is given with its conserved first and last residue. The order of the fields is J gene, clone size, V gene, D gene, CDR3 protein, CDR3 DNA. A D gene is named only where the DNA matches it firmly. Rows may omit the clone size; those that give it use once, few, many or a size class.

J: TRBJ1-5
size: NA
V: TRBV19
D: NA
CDR3: CASSIDSGTGNQPQHF
DNA: TGTGCCAGTAGTATCGACTCGGGTACGGGCAATCAGCCCCAGCATTTT

J: TRBJ2-5
size: NA
V: TRBV5-5
D: TRBD1
CDR3: CASSSPIRGQGEETQYF
DNA: TGTGCCAGCAGCTCCCCCATTAGGGGACAGGGTGAAGAGACCCAGTACTTC

J: TRBJ2-3
size: NA
V: TRBV2
D: NA
CDR3: CASVVGRTDTQYF
DNA: TGTGCCAGCGTGGTGGGGCGAACAGATACGCAGTATTTT

J: TRBJ2-1
size: NA
V: TRBV10-1
D: TRBD1
CDR3: CASSGDRGRGPRYNNEQFF
DNA: TGCGCCAGCAGTGGGGACAGGGGCAGGGGCCCCCGTTATAACAATGAGCAGTTCTTC

J: TRBJ2-7
size: NA
V: TRBV20-1
D: NA
CDR3: CSANGPHEQYF
DNA: TGCAGTGCTAATGGCCCCCACGAGCAGTACTTC

J: TRBJ1-2
size: once
V: TRBV5-1
D: TRBD1
CDR3: CASSLGQSYGYTF
DNA: TGCGCCAGCAGCCTGGGACAGAGCTATGGCTACACCTTC

J: TRBJ2-1
size: NA
V: TRBV10-3
D: TRBD2
CDR3: CAISERLAGFYNEQFF
DNA: TGTGCCATCAGTGAAAGGCTAGCGGGCTTTTACAATGAGCAGTTCTTC

J: TRBJ1-6
size: NA
V: TRBV5-4
D: TRBD1
CDR3: CASSGGTGVISPLHF
DNA: TGTGCCAGCAGCGGCGGGACAGGGGTTATTTCACCCCTCCACTTT

J: TRBJ1-5
size: NA
V: TRBV18
D: TRBD1
CDR3: CASSPPNRGRNQPQHF
DNA: TGTGCCAGCTCACCACCGAACAGGGGGCGCAATCAGCCCCAGCATTTT

J: TRBJ2-2
size: NA
V: TRBV2
D: TRBD1
CDR3: CASNPDRGRIGELFF
DNA: TGTGCCAGCAACCCGGACAGGGGGCGGATCGGGGAGCTGTTTTTT

J: TRBJ2-7
size: NA
V: TRBV6-5
D: TRBD1
CDR3: CASTTGQGGYEQYF
DNA: TGTGCCAGCACCACCGGACAGGGGGGCTACGAGCAGTACTTC

J: TRBJ2-7
size: NA
V: TRBV4-2
D: TRBD2
CDR3: CASSPGGYEQYF
DNA: TGTGCCAGCAGCCCCGGGGGGTACGAGCAGTACTTC

J: TRBJ1-6
size: NA
V: TRBV7-6
D: NA
CDR3: CASSLAGQGQNSPLHF
DNA: TGTGCCAGCAGCTTAGCTGGTCAGGGCCAGAATTCACCCCTCCACTTT

J: TRBJ2-3
size: NA
V: TRBV4-2
D: TRBD2
CDR3: CASSQGAGETSTDTQYF
DNA: TGTGCCAGCAGCCAAGGGGCGGGGGAGACGAGCACAGATACGCAGTATTTT

J: TRBJ1-6
size: once
V: TRBV5-1
D: NA
CDR3: CASSLDGGNSPLHF
DNA: TGCGCCAGCAGCTTGGACGGGGGAAATTCACCCCTCCACTTT

J: TRBJ2-2
size: NA
V: TRBV5-6
D: TRBD1
CDR3: CASSLVGTGLNTGELFF
DNA: TGTGCCAGCAGCTTGGTGGGGACAGGGCTCAACACCGGGGAGCTGTTTTTT

J: TRBJ2-3
size: NA
V: TRBV29-1
D: NA
CDR3: CSVEDWRRSTDTQYF
DNA: TGCAGCGTTGAGGACTGGCGGAGGAGCACAGATACGCAGTATTTT

J: TRBJ2-5
size: NA
V: TRBV2
D: NA
CDR3: CASSEIGGGRETQYF
DNA: TGTGCCAGCAGTGAAATTGGAGGGGGCAGGGAGACCCAGTACTTC

J: TRBJ2-3
size: NA
V: TRBV3-1/TRBV3-2
D: NA
CDR3: CASSQDLGRTTTQYF
DNA: TGTGCCAGCAGCCAAGATTTGGGGCGAACTACCACGCAGTATTTT

J: TRBJ1-1
size: NA
V: TRBV19
D: NA
CDR3: CASTFPGSQLKAFF
DNA: TGTGCCAGTACCTTCCCAGGGTCTCAACTTAAAGCTTTCTTT

J: TRBJ1-1
size: NA
V: TRBV3-1/TRBV3-2
D: NA
CDR3: CASSHDRFNTEAFF
DNA: TGTGCCAGCAGCCACGACAGGTTTAACACTGAAGCTTTCTTT

J: TRBJ1-5
size: NA
V: TRBV7-2
D: TRBD1
CDR3: CASSLGSQGAQPQHF
DNA: TGTGCCAGCAGCTTAGGGTCTCAGGGGGCACAGCCCCAGCATTTT

J: TRBJ2-7
size: few
V: TRBV28
D: TRBD1
CDR3: CASRLPGQPPKGQLYEQYF
DNA: TGTGCCAGCAGGCTTCCGGGACAGCCCCCGAAAGGACAGCTTTACGAGCAGTACTTC

J: TRBJ1-1
size: NA
V: TRBV2
D: TRBD1
CDR3: CASGQGPNTEAFF
DNA: TGTGCCAGTGGACAGGGGCCGAACACTGAAGCTTTCTTT